This T cell receptor beta chain was recovered during a study of blood T cell repertoires in COVID-19. As originally analysed: Cell counts per sample came from amplifying reference gene primers. Repertoires were generated with immunoSEQ multiplex PCR, while TCRdb's copy carries only in-frame clones and drops some. V and J calls and clone size follow that table, whereas D and trimming were derived from the DNA. The profile shows 60,000 to 70,000 clones, about 86% of them singletons. Germline CDR1 is SQVTM and CDR2 is ANQGSEA. Unmatched junction bases numbered 5, after V lost 8 bases and J lost 3 bases. This CDR3 region has 14 residues.

This chain joins TRBV29-1 and TRBJ2-3, with TRBD2 identical over 13 bases. Sequencing was performed on peripheral blood. The TCR originated in a man aged 50 or older with active COVID-19. The CDR3: CSFKTSGRTDTQYF. In DNA, the CDR3 is TGCAGCTTCAAGACTAGCGGGAGGACAGATACGCAGTATTTT.